These 3 T cell receptor beta chains were all obtained from the same sample, sequenced in a study of shared T cell receptors in the human thymus. Produced via immunoSEQ multiplex PCR; TCRdb's table is partial and in-frame only. This table has about 380,000 clones, 95% appearing once. Sequenced material: thymocytes. The receptors stem from a human donor.

CDR3 nucleotides: TGTGCCTGGACGGGCGGGGGGGGCGGCTACACCTTC. This sequence encodes CAWTGGGGGYTF. This chain joins TRBV30 and TRBJ1-2, with D possibly matching TRBD1 (6 bases). CDR1 is GTSNPN, CDR2 SVGIG, per germline (reference sequence). CDR3 length: 12 residues. Trimming shortened V by 4 bases and J by 8 bases, and 14 bases separated the two germline ends.

This chain connects TRBV19 to TRBJ2-3, with D possibly being TRBD2 (5 bases). CDR3 size: 13 residues. Germline CDR1 is LNHDA and CDR2 is SQIVND (reference sequence). The V end lost 4 bases, the J end lost 6 bases, and 11 bases lay between the germline ends. In nucleotides, the CDR3 is TGTGCCAGTAGTAAAAGCGGAAGGGATACGCAGTATTTT. Protein product: CASSKSGRDTQYF.

In its sample, this clone was seen a few times. This sequence joins TRBV7-9 and TRBJ1-2; 8 bases line up with TRBD1. V lost 7 bases to trimming and J lost 8 bases; unmatched junction nucleotides: 18. Germline V gene lookup returns CDR1 SEHNR and CDR2 FQNEAQ (reference sequence). CDR3 length: 16 residues. The CDR3 reads CASTVSLSDRERGYTF. For the CDR3, the DNA is TGTGCCAGCACCGTTTCCCTTTCGGACAGGGAGAGGGGCTACACCTTC.